The 23 T cell receptor beta chains reported below all come from one sample, sequenced in a study of blood T cells in healthy people across ages. Then a second PCR, running roughly 6 to 12 cycles, was carried out with a sample-barcoded 5' primer and a J-beta primer mix. TCRdb reanalysed the 5' RACE reads using MiXCR and keeps one entry per CDR3 protein. The table includes over 1,500,000 distinct CDR3 sequences, roughly two fifths detected once. The specimen sequenced was blood. The receptors were sampled from a human donor in good health.

This clonotype turned up a few times. The rearrangement joins TRBV5-1 to TRBJ2-1; D is perhaps TRBD1 or TRBD2 (6 bases each). Germline lookup yields CDR1 SGHRS and CDR2 YFSETQ. Trimming took off 6 bases at V and 4 bases at J, with 17 bases between the two ends. There are 15 residues in the CDR3. CDR3 bases: TGCGCCAGCAATAGGAGGGGGGAAATTTACAATGAGCAGTTCTTC. It codes for CASNRRGEIYNEQFF.

Of note for this clonotype: A read error may account for a junction end that differs from germline. V usage is TRBV6-1 and J usage is TRBJ1-1; the match to TRBD1 covers 8 bases. The germline V gene has CDR1 MNHNS and CDR2 SASEGT. The CDR3 runs to 14 residues. The CDR3 region has the DNA TGTGTCAGCAGCGGCGGACAGGGCCGGACTGAAGCTTTCTTT. This gives the protein CVSSGGQGRTEAFF.

This sequence joins TRBV29-1 and TRBJ2-1, with unresolved D. The CDR3 length is 14 residues. The germline gives CDR1 SQVTM, CDR2 ANQGSEA. V was trimmed by 3 bases and J by 2 bases, leaving 11 bases between them. The CDR3 DNA follows: TGCAGCGTTGAGTTGGGTCTTACCTACAATGAGCAGTTCTTC. Translating it yields CSVELGLTYNEQFF.

The J gene is TRBJ2-1, the V gene TRBV29-1; D not resolved. V was shortened by 5 bases and J by 10 bases, with 15 bases between the two germline ends. CDR3 length equals 12 residues. Germline V gives CDR1 SQVTM, CDR2 ANQGSEA. CDR3 loop: CSVQAESYEQFF. The DNA for the CDR3 is TGCAGCGTTCAGGCGGAGTCCTACGAGCAGTTCTTC.

This clonotype came up many times. The rearrangement joins TRBV3-1 to TRBJ2-5, with D perhaps matching TRBD1 or TRBD2 (5 bases each). The V and J ends lost 2 bases and 2 bases respectively, with 15 bases between them. Germline V lookup: CDR1 LGHDT, CDR2 YNNKEL (reference sequence). This CDR3 spans 16 amino acids. CDR3 sequence reads: CASSQRTRGRQETQYF. The CDR3 nucleotides are TGTGCCAGCAGCCAAAGAACTAGGGGTAGGCAAGAGACCCAGTACTTC.

DNA for the CDR3: TGTGCCGTCGAATCGGGACAGGGCGGCACAGATACGCAGTATTTT. Residues: CAVESGQGGTDTQYF. The V gene is TRBV10-3, the J gene TRBJ2-3; 9 bases line up with TRBD1. Germline V gives CDR1 ENHRY, CDR2 SYGVKD. V lost 11 bases to trimming and J lost 1 base; unmatched junction nucleotides: 10. This CDR3 region has 15 residues.

As for this clonotype: Since a much larger clone is just one base distant, this may be a read error. The CDR3 does not close with the conserved phenylalanine or tryptophan, likely indicating a read error. The chain joins TRBV29-1 to TRBJ2-3; D is ambiguous. The germline V gene has CDR1 SQVTM and CDR2 ANQGSEA. CDR3 size: 13 residues. V lost 8 bases to trimming and J lost 1 base, with 13 bases between them. CDR3 in amino acids: CSTADGRTDTQYC. CDR3 nucleotide sequence: TGCAGCACGGCGGACGGACGCACAGATACGCAGTATTGT.

The V gene is TRBV5-1, the J gene TRBJ2-5; TRBD1 matches at 8 bases. V lost 0 bases and J lost 5; bases outside the gene matches: 6. Germline lookup yields CDR1 SGHRS and CDR2 YFSETQ. This CDR3 region has 15 residues. Here the CDR3 DNA reads TGCGCCAGCAGCTTGGACGGACAGGGCTTGGAGACCCAGTACTTC. Translating it yields CASSLDGQGLETQYF.

This clonotype was seen a single time. The chain carries TRBV6-5 and TRBJ1-2, with a tentative D call TRBD1 (5 bases). The CDR3 extends over 13 amino acids. The germline gives CDR1 MNHEY, CDR2 SVGAGI. V lost 4 bases, J lost 5 bases, and 11 bases lay in between. The CDR3 loop is CASSWGPGYGYTF. CDR3 DNA: TGTGCCAGCAGTTGGGGACCGGGATATGGCTACACCTTC.

This clonotype has just a few counts. This rearrangement joins TRBV6-6 to TRBJ2-5; TRBD1 agrees at 8 bases. CDR3 length: 16 residues. The V and J ends lost 6 bases and 2 bases, in that order; junction bases with no gene match: 11. Per the germline V gene, CDR1 is MNHNY and CDR2 is SVGAGI (reference sequence). The CDR3 DNA reads TGTGCCAGCAGATCCAGACAGGGGATGCGGCAAGAGACCCAGTACTTC. Residues: CASRSRQGMRQETQYF.

Many counts were recorded for this clonotype. The gene calls are TRBV2 and TRBJ1-5; D might be TRBD1 (6 bases). CDR1 and CDR2 from the germline V gene are SNHLY and FYNNEI. This CDR3 comprises 13 residues. V lost 6 bases, J lost 4 bases, and 10 bases lay in between. CDR3 DNA: TGTGCCAGCAGGGGGACAACTAATCAGCCCCAGCATTTT. Translating it yields CASRGTTNQPQHF.

This clonotype was picked up a small number of times. V gene TRBV4-2 combines with J gene TRBJ1-2, with unresolved D. V shed 0 bases and J shed 0 bases, with 8 bases lying between them. The CDR3 runs 15 residues. Germline V gives CDR1 LGHNA, CDR2 YNFKEQ. The CDR3 DNA reads as TGTGCCAGCAGCCAAGATCCCCAGTCTAACTATGGCTACACCTTC. Its translation is CASSQDPQSNYGYTF.

The rearrangement links TRBV7-9 to TRBJ2-7; the match to TRBD1 covers 10 bases. Trimming took 5 bases from V and 5 from J; bases not matched to a gene: 12. Germline-derived CDR1 and CDR2 are SEHNR and FQNEAQ (reference sequence). CDR3 length: 16 amino acids. The CDR3 DNA sequence: TGTGCCAGCAGCCGGAGAAAAGGGACAGGGGAGAACGAGCAGTACTTC. This gives the protein CASSRRKGTGENEQYF.

The V gene is TRBV30, the J gene TRBJ2-2; no clear D gene. V was cut by 1 base and J by 5 bases, with 2 bases left in between. Germline V gene lookup returns CDR1 GTSNPN and CDR2 SVGIG (reference sequence). This CDR3 is 11 amino acids long. The CDR3 spells CAWSGTGELFF. The CDR3 nucleotides read TGTGCCTGGAGTGGGACCGGGGAGCTGTTTTTT.

This clonotype was recorded many times. The chain joins TRBV20-1 to TRBJ2-1, with 10 bases identical to TRBD2. Germline CDR1 and CDR2: DFQATT and SNEGSKA (reference sequence). Germline trimming cut 6 bases from V and 6 bases from J; bases unmatched to any gene: 11. CDR3 length: 15 amino acids. CDR3 sequence: CSAVVAGGRGNEQFF. CDR3 sequence (DNA): TGCAGTGCGGTGGTAGCGGGGGGAAGGGGCAATGAGCAGTTCTTC.

This chain joins TRBV4-3 and TRBJ1-2; D is possibly TRBD1 (5 bases). V was trimmed by 0 bases and J by 8 bases, leaving 10 bases between them. Germline CDR1 and CDR2: LGHNA and YSLEER. The CDR3 is 13 residues long. CDR3 DNA: TGCGCCAGCAGCCAAGATCAGGGAAAAGGCTACACCTTC. This sequence encodes CASSQDQGKGYTF.

This clonotype has just a few counts. The CDR3 DNA sequence: TGTGCCAGCAGCATCGTTGGCGACAGCGATGGCTACACCTTC. Translation: CASSIVGDSDGYTF. The J gene is TRBJ1-2, the V gene TRBV12-3 or TRBV12-4; D may be TRBD1 (5 bases). CDR3 size: 14 residues. With 6 bases removed from V and 6 bases from J, the gap between germline ends came to 17 bases.

This clonotype was observed a handful of times. The chain is built from TRBV6-5 and TRBJ1-1, with 7 nucleotides matching TRBD1. Per germline, CDR1 MNHEY and CDR2 SVGAGI. The length of the CDR3 is 14 residues. The V segment lost 4 bases and the J segment 3 bases; nucleotides outside the gene matches: 5. The CDR3 nucleotides are TGTGCCAGCAGTTGGACAGGCGGGTACACTGAAGCTTTCTTT. As protein: CASSWTGGYTEAFF.

The rearrangement links TRBV11-2 to TRBJ1-2; no clear D gene. Germline CDR1 SGHAT, CDR2 FQNNGV. Trimming removed 2 bases at V and 1 base at J, with 11 bases between. The CDR3 runs to 15 residues. The CDR3 here is CASSLRAGVNYGYTF. The CDR3 DNA sequence: TGTGCCAGCAGCTTAAGGGCGGGAGTTAACTATGGCTACACCTTC.

This sequence joins TRBV5-1 and TRBJ2-3; 11 bases are a match to TRBD1. The CDR3 is 17 residues long. Germline V gene sequence: CDR1 SGHRS, CDR2 YFSETQ. Losses at the gene ends were 0 bases for V and 2 bases for J; bases not matched to a gene: 5. The CDR3 bases are TGCGCCAGCAGCTTGGGTTGGGGACAGGGGGACACAGATACGCAGTATTTT. Its protein product is CASSLGWGQGDTDTQYF.

J is TRBJ2-5 and V is TRBV29-1, with D possibly TRBD1 on 6 matching bases. Trimming left V 5 bases short and J 5 bases short, with 12 bases between. CDR3 length: 12 residues. Germline values: CDR1 SQVTM, CDR2 ANQGSEA. CDR3 protein: CSVMGHDETQYF. The CDR3 DNA reads TGCAGCGTTATGGGACACGACGAGACCCAGTACTTC.

The CDR3 DNA reads TGTGCCAGCTCCCTACACCTAGAGAACACTGAAGCTTTCTTT. Residues: CASSLHLENTEAFF. The genes are TRBV18 and TRBJ1-1, with D unresolved. Germline CDR1 is KGHSH and CDR2 is LQKENI. Trimming removed 6 bases from V and 1 base from J, with 12 bases in between. The CDR3 loop spans 14 amino acids.

Ten or more counts support this clonotype. The chain combines TRBV6-5 with TRBJ1-2, with unresolved D. The CDR3 spans 12 residues. Trimming took off 4 bases at V and 7 bases at J, with 10 bases between the two ends. Germline CDR1 and CDR2: MNHEY and SVGAGI. For the CDR3, the DNA is TGTGCCAGCAGTTCTAGGGTGCGTGGCTACACCTTC. It is translated as CASSSRVRGYTF.